This entry describes one T cell receptor (beta chain). Its antigen is undetermined. The sample comes from a study of T cells in Graves' hyperthyroidism and ophthalmopathy. Study-level findings and limits: The model forecast ophthalmopathy, anticipating it by a median approximately 6.2 months before onset.

The PBMCs had their origin in approximately 10 ml of fresh peripheral blood. This CDR3 contains 14 residues. The V and J ends lost 4 bases and 3 bases, in that order; junction bases with no gene match: 3. From germline, CDR1 is KGHDR and CDR2 SFDVKD. Amplification of TCR beta CDR3 regions was performed using RNA transcripts as template. A first-round RT-PCR of the TCR CDR3 used the HTBI primer set. Via MiXCR, TCRdb re-called the multiplex PCR reads, giving one row per CDR3 protein. The sample includes roughly 250,000 distinct CDR3 sequences, roughly 15% seen only once; the top ten take around 30%. The source material was blood. This clonotype was sampled from a woman younger than 30 with Graves' ophthalmopathy. The chain couples TRBV24-1 to TRBJ2-5, with TRBD1 matching 8 bases. The CDR3 is CATSEPTGEETQYF. In DNA form, the CDR3 reads TGTGCCACCAGTGAGCCGACAGGGGAAGAGACCCAGTACTTC.